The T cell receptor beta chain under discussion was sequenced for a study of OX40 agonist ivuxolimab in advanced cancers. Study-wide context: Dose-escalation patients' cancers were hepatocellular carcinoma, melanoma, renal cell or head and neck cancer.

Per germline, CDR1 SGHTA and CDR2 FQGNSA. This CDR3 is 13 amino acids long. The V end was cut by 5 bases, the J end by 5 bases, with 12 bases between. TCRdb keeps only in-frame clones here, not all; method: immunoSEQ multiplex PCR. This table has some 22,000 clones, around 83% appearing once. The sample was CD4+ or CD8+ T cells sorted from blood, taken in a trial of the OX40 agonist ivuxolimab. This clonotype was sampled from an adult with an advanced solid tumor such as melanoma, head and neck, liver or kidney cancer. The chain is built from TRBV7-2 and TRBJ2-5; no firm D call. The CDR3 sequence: CASSPDVAETQYF. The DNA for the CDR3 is TGTGCCAGCAGCCCGGACGTTGCTGAGACCCAGTACTTC.